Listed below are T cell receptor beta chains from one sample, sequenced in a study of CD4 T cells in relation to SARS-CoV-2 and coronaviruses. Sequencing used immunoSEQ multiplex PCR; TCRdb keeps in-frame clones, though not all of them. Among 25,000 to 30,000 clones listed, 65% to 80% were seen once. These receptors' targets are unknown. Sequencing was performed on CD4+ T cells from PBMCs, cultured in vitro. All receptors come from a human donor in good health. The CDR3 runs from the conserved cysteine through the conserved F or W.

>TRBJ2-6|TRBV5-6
CASHTGTSGFFGANVLTF
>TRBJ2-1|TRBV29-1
CSVEKRGSYNEQFF
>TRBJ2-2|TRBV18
CASSPVDRANTGELFF
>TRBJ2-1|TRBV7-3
CASSLATSGGGYNEQFF
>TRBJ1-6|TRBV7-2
CASSQGMGGSNSPLHF
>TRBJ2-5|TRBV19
CASSKAGTQETQYF
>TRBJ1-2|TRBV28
CASSFGSLGYTF
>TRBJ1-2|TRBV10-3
CAISETNQGNYGYTF
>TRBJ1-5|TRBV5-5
CASSLGNLPGIQPQHF
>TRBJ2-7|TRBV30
CAWSFRGSGEQYF
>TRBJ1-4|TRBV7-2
CASSRDRGGEKLFF
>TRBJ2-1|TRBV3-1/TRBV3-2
CASSHWRRPYNEQFF
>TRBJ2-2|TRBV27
CASSLAFRGSNTGELFF
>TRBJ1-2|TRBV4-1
CASSQDPQGLGGYTF
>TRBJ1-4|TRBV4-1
CASTSGTAATNEKLFF
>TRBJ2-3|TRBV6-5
CASRASGRPDTQYF
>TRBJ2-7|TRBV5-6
CASSWDRGLGEQYF
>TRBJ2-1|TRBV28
CASRAGYNEQFF